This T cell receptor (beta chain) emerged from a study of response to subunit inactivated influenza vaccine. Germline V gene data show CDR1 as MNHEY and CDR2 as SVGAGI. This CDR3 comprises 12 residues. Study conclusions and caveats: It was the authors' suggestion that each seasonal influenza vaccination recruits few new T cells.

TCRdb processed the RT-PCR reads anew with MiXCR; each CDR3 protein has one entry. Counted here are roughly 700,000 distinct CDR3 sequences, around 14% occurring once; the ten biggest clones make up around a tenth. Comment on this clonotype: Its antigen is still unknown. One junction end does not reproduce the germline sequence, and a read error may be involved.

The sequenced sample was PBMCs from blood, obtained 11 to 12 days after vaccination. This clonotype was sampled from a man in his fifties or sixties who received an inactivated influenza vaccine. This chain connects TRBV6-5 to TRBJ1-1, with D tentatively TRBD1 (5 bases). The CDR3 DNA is TGTGCCAGCAGCCCCGAGGGCAGGGCCACCAACTTT. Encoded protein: CASSPEGRATNF.